The clone carrying this T cell receptor beta chain was counted a few times. Data came from immunoSEQ multiplex PCR; TCRdb stores just in-frame clones and leaves some out. The data show roughly 220,000 clones, 85% to 90% seen once. V shed 2 bases and J shed 2 bases, with 10 bases lying between them. This CDR3 is built from 16 residues. CDR1 MNHNY and CDR2 SVGAGI come from the germline V gene (reference sequence). These data are taken from a study of blood T cell repertoires in COVID-19. The specimen was peripheral blood. The chain is built from TRBV6-6 and TRBJ1-6; D is possibly TRBD1 (5 bases). The TCR was taken from a man aged 55-75 years with acute or convalescent COVID-19. The CDR3 reads CASSYPQGAYNSPLHF. The DNA for the CDR3 is TGTGCCAGCAGTTACCCTCAGGGCGCCTATAATTCACCCCTCCACTTT.